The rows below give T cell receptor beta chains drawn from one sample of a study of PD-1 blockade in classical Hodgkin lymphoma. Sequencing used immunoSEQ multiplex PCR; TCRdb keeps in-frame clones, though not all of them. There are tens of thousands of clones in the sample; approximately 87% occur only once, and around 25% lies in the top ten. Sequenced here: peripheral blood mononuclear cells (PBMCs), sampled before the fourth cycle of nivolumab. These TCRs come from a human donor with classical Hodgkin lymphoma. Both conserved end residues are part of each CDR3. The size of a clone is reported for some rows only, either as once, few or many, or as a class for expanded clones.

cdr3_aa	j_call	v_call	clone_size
CASSEYRGGHGGQTQYF	TRBJ2-5	TRBV25-1	NA
CASSPDRTSYEQYF	TRBJ2-7	TRBV5-1	once
CASSPGNIQYF	TRBJ2-4	TRBV2	NA
CASTQTGGRYGYTF	TRBJ1-2	TRBV10-1	few
CSAREAEKLFF	TRBJ1-4	TRBV20-1	NA
CASSFFTSGSTGELFF	TRBJ2-2	TRBV5-1	NA
CASSLEPGGQETQYF	TRBJ2-5	TRBV11-2	once
CASSVVAGNTEAFF	TRBJ1-1	TRBV9	NA
CASSQDPTGNQPQHF	TRBJ1-5	TRBV4-1	few
CASSIGGENSNIQYF	TRBJ2-4	TRBV19	NA
CSAPKGAYGYTF	TRBJ1-2	TRBV29-1	NA
CAIRQQEGMNQETQYF	TRBJ2-5	TRBV10-3	once
CASGRGSGQNNNEQFF	TRBJ2-1	TRBV4-1	NA
CASSQVLTKMDRAWNEQYF	TRBJ2-7	TRBV4-2	NA
CAISDRLGAFF	TRBJ1-1	TRBV10-3	NA
CASSPPAAGELFF	TRBJ2-2	TRBV18	NA